The next 9 T cell receptor beta chains were all read from a single sample in a study of blood T cell repertoires in COVID-19. The data were produced by immunoSEQ multiplex PCR, yet TCRdb's version contains in-frame clones alone and is incomplete. The sample yields around 56,000 clones, around 80% seen once. Sequencing used peripheral blood. Source of these receptors: a man aged 60 to 75 with acute or convalescent COVID-19.

The chain employs TRBV10-3 and TRBJ1-2, with TRBD1 matching over 7 bases. The CDR3 is 14 amino acids. The ends lost 6 bases at V and 7 bases at J; junction bases unmatched: 11. Germline CDR1 ENHRY, CDR2 SYGVKD. The DNA for the CDR3 is TGTGCCATCAGGGGGACAGCCTCATTAGGTGGCTACACCTTC. Its translation is CAIRGTASLGGYTF.

This clone has a handful of counts. The chain has TRBV24-1 and TRBJ2-5, with D tentatively TRBD2 (6 bases). Trimming cost V 6 bases and J 1 base, with 8 bases left between them. The CDR3 contains 13 residues. Germline V lookup: CDR1 KGHDR, CDR2 SFDVKD. The chain's CDR3 is CATSLGGQETQYF. CDR3 bases: TGTGCCACCAGTCTGGGGGGCCAAGAGACCCAGTACTTC.

The chain uses TRBV25-1 and TRBJ2-3; D may be TRBD2 (5 bases). The V end lost 6 bases, the J end lost 8 bases, and 6 bases lay between the germline ends. Germline lookup yields CDR1 MGHDK and CDR2 SYGVNS. The CDR3 is 10 residues long. The CDR3 is CASSRGTQYF. As DNA, the CDR3 is TGTGCCAGCAGCCGGGGTACGCAGTATTTT. The entire variable domain, with the rest obtained from reference TRBV25-1 and TRBJ2-3, is as follows: EADIYQTPRYLVIGTGKKITLECSQTMGHDKMYWYQQDPGMELHLIHYSYGVNSTEKGDLSSESTVSRIRTEHFPLTLESARPSHTSQYLCASSRGTQYFGPGTRLTVL.

The V and J genes are TRBV13 and TRBJ2-1; 9 bases map to TRBD2. The germline V gene encodes CDR1 PRHDT and CDR2 FYEKMQ (reference sequence). The trim removed 4 bases at V and 2 bases at J, leaving 6 bases unmatched. This CDR3 region has 16 residues. CDR3 sequence (DNA): TGTGCCAGCAGCTCGAGGCGCGGGGGGGCCTACAATGAGCAGTTCTTC. It encodes CASSSRRGGAYNEQFF. Full variable domain (rest looked up from reference TRBV13 and TRBJ2-1): AAGVIQSPRHLIKEKRETATLKCYPIPRHDTVYWYQQGPGQDPQFLISFYEKMQSDKGSIPDRFSAQQFSDYHSELNMSSLELGDSALYFCASSSRRGGAYNEQFFGPGTRLTVL.

The CDR3 region is CASSAQGVGGELFF. CDR3 nucleotides: TGTGCCAGCAGCGCACAGGGGGTTGGCGGGGAGCTGTTTTTT. The V gene is TRBV9, the J gene TRBJ2-2, with TRBD1 matching 8 bases. The V gene's germline CDR1 is SGDLS and CDR2 YYNGEE. J lost 7 bases, V lost 3 bases, and 5 bases had no gene match. This CDR3 is built from 14 residues.

The gene calls are TRBV19 and TRBJ1-6, with unresolved D. Germline V gene data show CDR1 as LNHDA and CDR2 as SQIVND (reference sequence). Trimming took 8 bases from V and 10 from J, leaving 18 bases between them. The CDR3 is made up of 14 amino acids. CDR3 bases: TGTGCCAGTCTAGGTCGAGGAAGAGGATCACCCCTCCACTTT. It translates to CASLGRGRGSPLHF.

This sequence joins TRBV5-1 and TRBJ1-1, with a possible D match to TRBD1 (5 bases). This CDR3 contains 14 residues. Looked up from germline, CDR1 is SGHRS and CDR2 is YFSETQ. V lost 2 bases and J 4 bases, leaving 12 bases between the germline ends. CDR3: CASSLPGAGTEAFF. The CDR3 bases are TGCGCCAGCAGCTTACCTGGGGCAGGCACTGAAGCTTTCTTT.

This chain joins TRBV9 and TRBJ2-1; 11 bases fit TRBD2. Germline V gene data show CDR1 as SGDLS and CDR2 as YYNGEE. This CDR3 comprises 16 residues. V lost 0 bases to trimming and J lost 7 bases; unmatched junction nucleotides: 6. Written as DNA, the CDR3 is TGTGCCAGCAGCGTAGAGATAGCGGGGGGGCAAAATGAGCAGTTCTTC. It is translated as CASSVEIAGGQNEQFF.

The V and J genes are TRBV28 and TRBJ2-5; D is unresolved. CDR1 is MDHEN and CDR2 is SYDVKM in the germline V gene. V gave up 6 bases and J gave up 5 bases, with 10 bases separating them. This CDR3 region has 12 residues. The CDR3 is CASSYTWETQYF. The CDR3 region has the DNA TGTGCCAGCAGCTATACGTGGGAGACCCAGTACTTC. Full variable domain (outside the CDR3, taken from reference TRBV28 and TRBJ2-5): DVKVTQSSRYLVKRTGEKVFLECVQDMDHENMFWYRQDPGLGLRLIYFSYDVKMKEKGDIPEGYSVSREKKERFSLILESASTNQTSMYLCASSYTWETQYFGPGTRLLVL.